These 10 T cell receptor beta chains originate from one sample sequenced in a study of T cell repertoires in cytomegalovirus infection. These receptors' targets are unknown. In TCRdb, the reads were re-called with MiXCR into one record per CDR3 protein. Here the sample spans around 800,000 distinct CDR3 sequences, 30% to 35% being singletons. The starting material was cultured CD8+ T cells from PBMCs, obtained from culture after CMV antigen stimulation. These receptors were obtained from a human donor in good health (CMV status not recorded). Some clones in this sample may be carry-over from other donors' samples.

The gene calls are TRBV27 and TRBJ1-1; TRBD1 matches 8 bases. The CDR3 totals 15 residues. CDR1 is MNHEY, CDR2 SMNVEV, per germline (reference sequence). Trimming cost V 6 bases and J 1 base; bases outside gene matches: 7. Written as DNA, the CDR3 is TGTGCCAGCAGGGTACAGGGGGAAACGAACACTGAAGCTTTCTTT. It encodes CASRVQGETNTEAFF.

The chain recombines TRBV7-9 with TRBJ1-1; the D is unclear. Trimming removed 1 base at V and 1 base at J, with 7 bases between. The CDR3 is 14 residues long. Germline V gene data show CDR1 as SEHNR and CDR2 as FQNEAQ (reference sequence). The CDR3: CASSLVAENTEAFF. For the CDR3, the DNA is TGTGCCAGCAGCTTAGTCGCAGAGAACACTGAAGCTTTCTTT. The complete variable domain, with remaining parts taken from reference TRBV7-9 and TRBJ1-1, reads DTGVSQNPRHKITKRGQNVTFRCDPISEHNRLYWYRQTLGQGPEFLTYFQNEAQLEKSRLLSDRFSAERPKGSFSTLEIQRTEQGDSAMYLCASSLVAENTEAFFGQGTRLTVV.

This clonotype has a handful of counts. The rearrangement uses TRBV19 and TRBJ2-3; possible D gene TRBD2, 6 bases. Germline CDR1 LNHDA, CDR2 SQIVND (reference sequence). The CDR3 totals 17 residues. The V end was cut by 2 bases, the J end by 6 bases, with 21 bases between. CDR3 in DNA: TGTGCCAGTAGTATAAAGGGAGGATATCGGACCCAGGATACGCAGTATTTT. This gives the protein CASSIKGGYRTQDTQYF.

The CDR3 coding sequence is TGTGCCAGCAGTTTAATACAGGGAGGGGGTGAGCAGTACTTC. It is translated as CASSLIQGGGEQYF. The rearrangement joins TRBV28 to TRBJ2-7; D perhaps matches TRBD2 (7 bases). Trimming cost V 2 bases and J 7 bases, with 15 bases left between them. The CDR3 is 14 residues long. Per the germline V gene, CDR1 is MDHEN and CDR2 is SYDVKM.

The V and J genes are TRBV27 and TRBJ1-5; D might be TRBD1 (5 bases). From germline, CDR1 is MNHEY and CDR2 SMNVEV (reference sequence). The CDR3 runs 16 residues. The V end was cut by 0 bases, the J end by 5 bases, with 14 bases between. The CDR3 reads CASSLSWGIVDQPQHF. Here the CDR3 DNA reads TGTGCCAGCAGTTTATCGTGGGGGATTGTTGATCAGCCCCAGCATTTT.

The chain recombines TRBV11-2 with TRBJ2-7; D possibly corresponds to TRBD2 (8 bases). This CDR3 is built from 21 residues. Trimming took off 1 base at V and 0 bases at J, with 28 bases between the two ends. Germline V lookup: CDR1 SGHAT, CDR2 FQNNGV. As DNA, the CDR3 is TGTGCCAGCAGCTTAGCCTTGAGAGCGGGGGACAGCAGAAGGAGCTCCTACGAGCAGTACGTC. This gives the protein CASSLALRAGDSRRSSYEQYV.

The gene calls are TRBV7-9 and TRBJ1-6; 7 nucleotides match TRBD1. Losses at the gene ends were 7 bases for V and 5 bases for J; bases not matched to a gene: 14. Germline loops: CDR1 SEHNR, CDR2 FQNEAQ (reference sequence). This CDR3 comprises 17 residues. The CDR3, as DNA: TGTGCCAGCACCCCCCGGGACAGCCCAGGGCATAATTCACCCCTCCACTTT. Its protein product is CASTPRDSPGHNSPLHF. The whole variable domain, filled in from reference TRBV7-9 and TRBJ1-6, reads DTGVSQNPRHKITKRGQNVTFRCDPISEHNRLYWYRQTLGQGPEFLTYFQNEAQLEKSRLLSDRFSAERPKGSFSTLEIQRTEQGDSAMYLCASTPRDSPGHNSPLHFGNGTRLTVT.

The J gene is TRBJ1-6, the V gene TRBV19; perhaps TRBD1 as D (6 bases). The CDR3 runs 15 residues. The V gene lost 3 bases and the J gene lost 6 bases, with 12 bases spanning the gap. CDR1 is LNHDA and CDR2 is SQIVND in the germline V gene (reference sequence). For the CDR3, the DNA is TGTGCCAGTAGTATTACAGGGTCGGGTAATTCACCCCTCCACTTT. This encodes CASSITGSGNSPLHF.

The chain is built from TRBV4-3 and TRBJ1-4; no reliable D call. The CDR3 has 14 residues. Germline V lookup: CDR1 LGHNA, CDR2 YSLEER. Trimming took off 0 bases at V and 8 bases at J, with 10 bases between the two ends. The CDR3 spells CASSQDPLGEKLFF. The CDR3 coding sequence is TGCGCCAGCAGCCAAGATCCACTGGGGGAAAAACTGTTTTTT.

This chain joins TRBV27 and TRBJ2-7; unclear D gene. Trimming pared 5 bases from V and 7 bases from J, leaving 15 bases between. The germline V gene encodes CDR1 MNHEY and CDR2 SMNVEV (reference sequence). The CDR3 has 13 residues. CDR3 region: CASSPSSGWEQYV. CDR3 nucleotide sequence: TGTGCCAGCAGTCCCAGTAGTGGGTGGGAGCAGTACGTC.